The 7 T cell receptor beta chains given below trace back to one sample, sequenced in a study of identical twins. TCRdb independently ran MiXCR on the 5' RACE reads; one entry per CDR3 protein. The sample shows 400,000 to 600,000 distinct CDR3 sequences, around 20% of them seen only once. These data were also filed under a second study, of yellow fever vaccine responses in identical twins.

The sequenced sample was CD4+ T cells sorted from blood. The receptors shown here come from a young woman in good health.

The V call is TRBV18, the J call TRBJ2-1, with D uncertain. The CDR3 sequence is 13 residues long. V was clipped by 2 bases and J by 6 bases, with 8 bases between them. Germline CDR1 is KGHSH and CDR2 is LQKENI. The DNA of the CDR3 is TGTGCCAGCTCACCAGTCCAGATCAATGAGCAGTTCTTC. Translated: CASSPVQINEQFF.

The V call is TRBV9, the J call TRBJ2-7; 9 positions agree with TRBD2. CDR1 and CDR2 (germline): SGDLS, YYNGEE. The CDR3 loop spans 14 amino acids. V shed 2 bases, J shed 7 bases, and the junction held 7 bases outside the gene matches. The CDR3 DNA sequence: TGTGCCAGCAGCGTGGGACCAGCGGGAGGTGAGCAGTACTTC. This sequence encodes CASSVGPAGGEQYF.

This clonotype has a handful of counts. The V call is TRBV12-3 or TRBV12-4, the J call TRBJ2-2, with 7 bases matching TRBD2. The CDR3 consists of 15 residues. J was trimmed by 5 bases and V by 6 bases; bases with no gene match: 9. Here the CDR3 reads CASSAGRSGTGELFF. The CDR3 coding sequence is TGTGCCAGCAGCGCCGGGAGGTCGGGAACCGGGGAGCTGTTTTTT.

The chain links TRBV3-1 to TRBJ2-7; D possibly corresponds to TRBD2 (5 bases). CDR1 LGHDT and CDR2 YNNKEL come from the germline V gene (reference sequence). CDR3 length: 14 residues. V lost 1 base to trimming and J lost 6 bases, with 13 bases between them. The CDR3 spells CASSQGSGYGEQYV. Here the CDR3 DNA reads TGTGCCAGCAGCCAAGGGTCGGGGTACGGCGAGCAGTACGTC.

This clonotype was found many times. This sequence joins TRBV6-5 and TRBJ2-7; perhaps TRBD1 as D (5 bases). The V end lost 8 bases, the J end lost 3 bases, and 8 bases lay between the germline ends. CDR1 is MNHEY and CDR2 is SVGAGI in the germline V gene. The CDR3 spans 11 residues. Here the CDR3 reads CASGQGYEQYV. The DNA for the CDR3 is TGTGCCAGCGGACAAGGCTACGAGCAGTACGTC.

The rearrangement uses TRBV24-1 and TRBJ1-5; unclear D gene. Per germline, CDR1 KGHDR and CDR2 SFDVKD. The CDR3 loop spans 17 amino acids. V lost 5 bases, J lost 2 bases, and 18 bases lay in between. The CDR3 sequence is CATSGESGRSGNQPQHF. Here the CDR3 DNA reads TGTGCCACCAGTGGGGAGTCGGGGAGATCCGGCAATCAGCCCCAGCATTTT.

In DNA, the CDR3 is TGTGCCAGCAGTTACACGGGACAGAGAAACACTGAAGCTTTCTTT. This translates into CASSYTGQRNTEAFF. This chain joins TRBV6-5 and TRBJ1-1; 7 positions match TRBD1. CDR1 is MNHEY, CDR2 SVGAGI, per germline. This CDR3 is 15 amino acids long. Trimming took 2 bases from V and 2 from J; bases not matched to a gene: 5.